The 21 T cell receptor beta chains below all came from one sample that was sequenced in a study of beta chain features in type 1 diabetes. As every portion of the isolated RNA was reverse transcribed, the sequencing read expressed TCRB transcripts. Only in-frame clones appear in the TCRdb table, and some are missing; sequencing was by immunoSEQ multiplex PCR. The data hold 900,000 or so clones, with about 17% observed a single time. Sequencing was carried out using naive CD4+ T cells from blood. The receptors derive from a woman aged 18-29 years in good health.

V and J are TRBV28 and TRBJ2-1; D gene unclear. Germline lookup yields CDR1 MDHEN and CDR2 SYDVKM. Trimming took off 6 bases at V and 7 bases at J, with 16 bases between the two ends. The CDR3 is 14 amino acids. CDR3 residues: CASSSSAALNEQFF. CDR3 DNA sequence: TGTGCCAGCAGCTCCTCAGCCGCCTTGAATGAGCAGTTCTTC.

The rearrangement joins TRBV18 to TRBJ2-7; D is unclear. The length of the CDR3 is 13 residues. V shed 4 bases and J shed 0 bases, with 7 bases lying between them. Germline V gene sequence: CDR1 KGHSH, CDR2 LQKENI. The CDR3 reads CASSRPSSYEQYF. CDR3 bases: TGTGCCAGCTCACGACCCTCCTCCTACGAGCAGTACTTC.

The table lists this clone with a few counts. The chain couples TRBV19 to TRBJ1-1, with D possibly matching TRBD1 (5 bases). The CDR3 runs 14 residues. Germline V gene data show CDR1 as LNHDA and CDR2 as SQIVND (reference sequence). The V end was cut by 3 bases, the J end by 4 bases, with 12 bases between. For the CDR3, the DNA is TGTGCCAGTAGTATGCAGGGTCTTGGCACTGAAGCTTTCTTT. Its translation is CASSMQGLGTEAFF. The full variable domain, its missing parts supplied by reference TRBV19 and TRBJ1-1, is DGGITQSPKYLFRKEGQNVTLSCEQNLNHDAMYWYRQDPGQGLRLIYYSQIVNDFQKGDIAEGYSVSREKKESFPLTVTSAQKNPTAFYLCASSMQGLGTEAFFGQGTRLTVV.

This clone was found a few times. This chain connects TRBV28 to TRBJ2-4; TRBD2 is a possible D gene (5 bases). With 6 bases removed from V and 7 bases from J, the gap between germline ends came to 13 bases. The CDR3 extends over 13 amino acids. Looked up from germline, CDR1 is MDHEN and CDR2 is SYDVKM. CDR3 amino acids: CASRKNGENIQYF. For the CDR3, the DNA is TGTGCCAGCAGGAAAAACGGGGAGAACATTCAGTACTTC.

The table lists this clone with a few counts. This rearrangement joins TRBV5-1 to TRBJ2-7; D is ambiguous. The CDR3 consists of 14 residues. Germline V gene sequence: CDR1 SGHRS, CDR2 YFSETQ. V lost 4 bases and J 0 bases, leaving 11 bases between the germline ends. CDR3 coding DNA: TGCGCCAGCAGCCTCGACGGAATCTCCTACGAGCAGTACTTC. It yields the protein CASSLDGISYEQYF.

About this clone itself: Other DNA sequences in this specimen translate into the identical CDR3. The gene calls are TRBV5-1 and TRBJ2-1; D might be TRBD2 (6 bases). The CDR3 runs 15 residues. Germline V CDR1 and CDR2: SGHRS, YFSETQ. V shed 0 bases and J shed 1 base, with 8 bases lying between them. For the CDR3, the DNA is TGCGCCAGCAGCTTGGTCAGCGGGTCCTACAATGAGCAGTTCTTC. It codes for CASSLVSGSYNEQFF.

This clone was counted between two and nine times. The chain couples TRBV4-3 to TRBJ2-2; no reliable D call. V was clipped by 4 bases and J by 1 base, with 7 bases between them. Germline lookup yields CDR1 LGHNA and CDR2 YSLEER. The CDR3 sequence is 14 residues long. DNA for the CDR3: TGCGCCAGCAGCCGCAACAAGAACACCGGGGAGCTGTTTTTT. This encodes CASSRNKNTGELFF.

The CDR3, as DNA: TGTGCCAGCAGTTACGAAGTAGCGGGAGGGCCACGCGAGCAGTTCTTC. Protein sequence: CASSYEVAGGPREQFF. This chain joins TRBV6-5 and TRBJ2-1; 11 positions agree with TRBD2. V trimming: 2 bases; J trimming: 10 bases; junction bases outside the gene matches: 10. Germline loops: CDR1 MNHEY, CDR2 SVGAGI. This CDR3 is 16 amino acids long.

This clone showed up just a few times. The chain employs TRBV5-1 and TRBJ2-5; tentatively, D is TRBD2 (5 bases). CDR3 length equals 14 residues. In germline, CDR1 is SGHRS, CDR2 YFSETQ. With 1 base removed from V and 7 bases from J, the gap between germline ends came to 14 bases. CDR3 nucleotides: TGCGCCAGCAGCTTGTTCGGAGGAGCCGGGACCCAGTACTTC. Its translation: CASSLFGGAGTQYF.

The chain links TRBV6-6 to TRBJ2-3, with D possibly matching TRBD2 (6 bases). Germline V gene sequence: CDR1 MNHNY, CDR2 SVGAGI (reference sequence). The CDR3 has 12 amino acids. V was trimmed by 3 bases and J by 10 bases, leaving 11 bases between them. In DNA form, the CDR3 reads TGTGCCAGCAGTTATGGAGGGGATCCGCAGTATTTT. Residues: CASSYGGDPQYF.

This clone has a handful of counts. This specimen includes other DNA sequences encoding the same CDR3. In nucleotides, the CDR3 is TGTGCCAGCAGCCCGACAGGGTACGGAAACACCATATATTTT. Translation gives CASSPTGYGNTIYF. The chain is built from TRBV7-9 and TRBJ1-3; the match to TRBD1 covers 7 bases. The trim removed 5 bases at V and 4 bases at J, leaving 5 bases unmatched. Germline V gives CDR1 SEHNR, CDR2 FQNEAQ (reference sequence). This CDR3 has 14 residues.

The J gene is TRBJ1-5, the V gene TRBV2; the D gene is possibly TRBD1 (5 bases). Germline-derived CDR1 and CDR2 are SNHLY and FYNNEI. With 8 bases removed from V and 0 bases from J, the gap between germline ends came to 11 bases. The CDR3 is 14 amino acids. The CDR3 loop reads CASWDGDSNQPQHF. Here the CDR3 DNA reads TGTGCCAGCTGGGACGGTGATAGCAATCAGCCCCAGCATTTT.

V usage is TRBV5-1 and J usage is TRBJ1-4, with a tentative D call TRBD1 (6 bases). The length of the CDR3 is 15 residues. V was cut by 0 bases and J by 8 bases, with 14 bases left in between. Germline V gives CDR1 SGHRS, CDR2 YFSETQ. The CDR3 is CASSLVSGADEKLFF. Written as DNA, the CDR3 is TGCGCCAGCAGCTTGGTCTCGGGGGCTGACGAAAAACTGTTTTTT.

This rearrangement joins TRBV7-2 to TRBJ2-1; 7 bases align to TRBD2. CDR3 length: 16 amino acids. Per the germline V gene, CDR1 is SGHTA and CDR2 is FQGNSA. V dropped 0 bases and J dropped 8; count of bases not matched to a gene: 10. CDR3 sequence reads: CASSLAGGRPGDEQFF. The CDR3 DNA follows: TGTGCCAGCAGCTTAGCGGGAGGGCGGCCGGGCGATGAGCAGTTCTTC.

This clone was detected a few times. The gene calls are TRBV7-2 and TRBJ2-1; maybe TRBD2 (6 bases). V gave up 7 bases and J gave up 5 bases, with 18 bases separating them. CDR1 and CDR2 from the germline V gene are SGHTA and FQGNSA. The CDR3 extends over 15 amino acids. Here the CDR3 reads CASTPQGGLHNEQFF. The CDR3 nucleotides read TGTGCCAGCACCCCGCAGGGAGGACTCCACAATGAGCAGTTCTTC.

CDR3 nucleotide sequence: TGTGCCAGCTCCCAGGGACAGTATGGCTACACCTTC. As protein: CASSQGQYGYTF. The gene calls are TRBV18 and TRBJ1-2; TRBD1 agrees at 7 bases. This CDR3 has 12 amino acids. The trim removed 6 bases at V and 5 bases at J, leaving 3 bases unmatched. Germline CDR1 reads KGHSH; CDR2 reads LQKENI.

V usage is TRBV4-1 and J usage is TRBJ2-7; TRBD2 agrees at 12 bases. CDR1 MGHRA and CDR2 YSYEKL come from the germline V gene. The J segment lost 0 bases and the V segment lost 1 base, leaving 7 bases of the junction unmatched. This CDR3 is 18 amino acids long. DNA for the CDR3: TGCGCCAGCAGCCAAGCTTGGCTAGCGGGAGGGCCCTCCTACGAGCAGTACTTC. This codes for CASSQAWLAGGPSYEQYF.

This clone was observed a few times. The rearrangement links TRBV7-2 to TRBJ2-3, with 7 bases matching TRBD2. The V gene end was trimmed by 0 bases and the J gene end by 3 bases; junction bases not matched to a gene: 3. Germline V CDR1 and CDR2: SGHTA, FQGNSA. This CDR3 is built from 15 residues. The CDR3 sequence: CASSLAGGRTDTQYF. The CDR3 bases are TGTGCCAGCAGCTTAGCGGGAGGGCGTACAGATACGCAGTATTTT.

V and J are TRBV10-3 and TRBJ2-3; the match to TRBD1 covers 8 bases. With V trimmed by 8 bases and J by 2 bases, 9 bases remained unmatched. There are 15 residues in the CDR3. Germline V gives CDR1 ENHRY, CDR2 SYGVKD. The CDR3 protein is CAIGTGGGNTDTQYF. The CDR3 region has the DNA TGTGCCATCGGGACAGGTGGGGGGAACACAGATACGCAGTATTTT.

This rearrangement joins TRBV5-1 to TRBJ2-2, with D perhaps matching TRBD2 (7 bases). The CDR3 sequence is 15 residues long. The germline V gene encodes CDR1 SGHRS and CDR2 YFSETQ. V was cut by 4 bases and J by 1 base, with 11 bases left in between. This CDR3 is CASSAGAGNTGELFF. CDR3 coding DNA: TGCGCCAGCAGCGCGGGGGCCGGGAACACCGGGGAGCTGTTTTTT. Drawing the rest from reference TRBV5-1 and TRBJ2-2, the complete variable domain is KAGVTQTPRYLIKTRGQQVTLSCSPISGHRSVSWYQQTPGQGLQFLFEYFSETQRNKGNFPGRFSGRQFSNSRSEMNVSTLELGDSALYLCASSAGAGNTGELFFGEGSRLTVL.

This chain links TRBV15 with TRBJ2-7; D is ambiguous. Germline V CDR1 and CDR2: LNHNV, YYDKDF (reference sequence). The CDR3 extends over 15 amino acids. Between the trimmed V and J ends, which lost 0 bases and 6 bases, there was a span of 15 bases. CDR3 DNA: TGTGCCACCAGCAGAGATTCGGACGCGTCCCGCGAGCAGTACTTC. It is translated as CATSRDSDASREQYF.